Described below is a single TCR beta chain sequence and its context. No cognate antigen has been identified for it. No clone much larger than this one lies a single base away; base qualities are absent. The donors were healthy, HIV-negative adults with no recently reported acute infections or vaccinations. Every donor was a Caucasian adult residing in Nashville, Tennessee, USA. CD4+ T cells were enriched by magnetic negative selection; naive cells were then positively selected on CD45RA, and the negative fraction formed the memory subset. Blood was obtained by leukapheresis, after which PBMCs were separated by Ficoll-Histopaque density gradient centrifugation and cryopreserved in liquid nitrogen vapor phase. Purity and quantity of every magnetically sorted T cell population were checked by analytical flow cytometry. Each sorted fraction had its genomic DNA isolated and then quantified by UV absorbance on a Nanodrop 2000c.

The CDR3 starts with the cysteine, ends with the phenylalanine, and has 14 residues. CDR3 DNA only is kept here, 42 bases in frame from base 1. The source of the sample is a study of shared clonotypes between healthy human individuals (TCRdb year 2020). In the study overall: The cohort comprised a couple of women and a few men aged 18 to 49 years. Blood TCR repertoires of five healthy adults were deeply sequenced to estimate repertoire size and the extent of clonotype sharing between individuals. Different laboratories and diverse techniques were used to prepare libraries and sequence TCR repertoires, to increase sequencing depth and limit assay-specific biases. Per donor, three plates each were used for CD4 naive and CD4 memory, two for CD8 naive, and one for CD8 memory. Leukapheresis yielded between about 0.8 and 8.9 billion PBMCs per donor. The research as a whole found: About 4.5% of naive CD4, 3% to 4% of naive CD8, about 2.4% of memory CD4, and roughly 0.4% of memory CD8 clonotypes were shared across a few donors. Sampling was restricted to blood, and TCR repertoires in tissue are likely to differ from TCR repertoires in blood. Based on pairwise subsampling, the degree of clonotype sharing among donors was expected to be affected by sequencing depth. Compared with non-shared clonotypes, the clonotypes found in all four sorted-subset donors had higher generation probabilities. Even with the large sequencing depth, rarefaction of the sorted-subset datasets indicated that sequencing was incomplete. Naive subsets generally had larger estimated clonotype richness than memory subsets. The genetic and exposure-history diversity represented was limited by the small number of donors.

Using the deep immunoSEQ assay, TCR CDR3 regions were amplified from genomic DNA by multiplex PCR. Genomic DNA extracted from each cell subset was distributed evenly over all wells of several immunoSEQ 96-well plates, and each plate served as one replicate. For sorted subsets, about 0.2 ug genomic DNA, equal to 30,000 to 35,000 T cell genomes, was loaded into each replicate PCR. Purified libraries were quantified with a Qubit 3.0 fluorometer, sized on a Bioanalyzer 2100, and re-quantified with the KAPA Library Quantification kit. Each immunoSEQ 96-well plate was sequenced on its own single-read 150-cycle Illumina NextSeq 550 flow cell. For the original study's pipeline: Because only junctional sequences without quality scores were contained in the immunoSEQ output, filtering matching that applied to full-length reads could not be performed. To assign V/J genes and CDR3, sequences were annotated using PyIR, a Python wrapper for IgBLAST v1.9, with IMGT germline references. Any read was removed if the V/J assignment was weak (E-value above 1e-6), the CDR3 was missing, or the read contained stop codons, out-of-frame junctions, or ambiguous translated residues. A V3J clonotype was defined by an identical inferred V gene, J gene, and CDR3 amino acid sequence. To compute the percentage overlap between repertoires, the number of shared unique clonotypes was divided by the size of the smaller repertoire. Three approaches were used to assess repertoire richness: RTK rarefaction, the Chao1 estimator, and Recon v2.1 estimates of unobserved clonotypes. Generation probabilities were computed with OLGA for all TCRbeta clonotypes obtained by the gDNA method from four donors. TCRdb obtained this table from immuneACCESS and retained in-frame rearrangements with V and J assigned. These tables miss some clones; where compared with another copy, unresolved V genes account for less than half of the shortfall, and the remainder is unexplained. For V, J and clone size, that table is used; D and trimming come from the DNA. The sample table records more than 2 million clones; 90% to 95% of these occur just once. The ten largest clones add up to under 0.15% of the sample.

The receptor was isolated from a man younger than 30 in good health. This chain joins TRBV21-1 to TRBJ2-3; TRBD2, as called in the table, went unchecked against the DNA. TRBV21-1 has pseudogene status. The sequenced material came from naive CD4+ T cells sorted from blood. The sample's cell subset or site label, in plain terms: CD45RA+ positively selected. The CDR3 corresponds to CASRPRLAGRTQYF. The nucleotides are TGTGCCAGCAGACCAAGACTAGCGGGGAGGACGCAGTATTTT.